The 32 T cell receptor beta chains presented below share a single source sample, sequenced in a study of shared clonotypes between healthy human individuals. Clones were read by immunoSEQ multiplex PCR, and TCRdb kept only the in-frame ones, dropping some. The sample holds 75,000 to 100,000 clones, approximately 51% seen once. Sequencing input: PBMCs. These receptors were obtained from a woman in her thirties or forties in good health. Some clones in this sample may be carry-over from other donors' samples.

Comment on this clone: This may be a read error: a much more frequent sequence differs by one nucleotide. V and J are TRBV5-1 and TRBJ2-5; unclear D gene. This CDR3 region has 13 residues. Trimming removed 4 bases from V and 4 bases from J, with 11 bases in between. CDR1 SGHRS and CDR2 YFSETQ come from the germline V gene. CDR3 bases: TGCGCCAGCAGCCCGGTACAGACAGAGACCCAGTACTTC. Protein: CASSPVQTETQYF. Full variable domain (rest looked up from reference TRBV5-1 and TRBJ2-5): KAGVTQTPRYLIKTRGQQVTLSCSPISGHRSVSWYQQTPGQGLQFLFEYFSETQRNKGNFPGRFSGRQFSNSRSEMNVSTLELGDSALYLCASSPVQTETQYFGPGTRLLVL.

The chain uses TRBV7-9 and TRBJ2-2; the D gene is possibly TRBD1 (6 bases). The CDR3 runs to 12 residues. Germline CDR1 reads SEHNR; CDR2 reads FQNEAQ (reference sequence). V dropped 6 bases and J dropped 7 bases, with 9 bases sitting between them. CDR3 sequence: CASSPGDGELFF. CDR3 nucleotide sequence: TGTGCCAGCAGTCCAGGGGACGGGGAGCTGTTTTTT.

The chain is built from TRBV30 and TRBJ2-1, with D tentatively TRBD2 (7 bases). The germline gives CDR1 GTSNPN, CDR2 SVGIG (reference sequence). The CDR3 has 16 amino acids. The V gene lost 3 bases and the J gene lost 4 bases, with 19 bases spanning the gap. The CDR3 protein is CAWSGGGDQFYNEQFF. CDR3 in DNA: TGTGCCTGGAGCGGCGGGGGCGATCAATTTTACAATGAGCAGTTCTTC.

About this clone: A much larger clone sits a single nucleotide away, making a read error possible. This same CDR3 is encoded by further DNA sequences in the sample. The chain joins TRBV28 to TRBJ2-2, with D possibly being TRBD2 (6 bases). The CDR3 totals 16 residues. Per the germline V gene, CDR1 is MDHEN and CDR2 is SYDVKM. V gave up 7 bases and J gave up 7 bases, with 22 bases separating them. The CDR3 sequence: CASTTAGQTLDGELFF. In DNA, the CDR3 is TGTGCCAGCACCACGGCGGGGCAAACCTTGGACGGGGAGCTGTTTTTT.

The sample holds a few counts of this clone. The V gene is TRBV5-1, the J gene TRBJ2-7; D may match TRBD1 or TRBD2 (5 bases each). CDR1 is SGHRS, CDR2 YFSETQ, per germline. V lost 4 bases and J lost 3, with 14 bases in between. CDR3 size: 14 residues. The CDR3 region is CASSREGRGYEQYF. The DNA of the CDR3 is TGCGCCAGCAGCCGAGAGGGAAGGGGCTACGAGCAGTACTTC.

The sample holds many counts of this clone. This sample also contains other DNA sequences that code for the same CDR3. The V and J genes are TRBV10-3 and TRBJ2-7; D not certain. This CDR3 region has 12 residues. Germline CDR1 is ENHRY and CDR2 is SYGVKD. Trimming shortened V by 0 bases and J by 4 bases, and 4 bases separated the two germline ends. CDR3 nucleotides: TGTGCCATCAGTGAGTCAGGGTACGAGCAGTACTTC. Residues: CAISESGYEQYF.

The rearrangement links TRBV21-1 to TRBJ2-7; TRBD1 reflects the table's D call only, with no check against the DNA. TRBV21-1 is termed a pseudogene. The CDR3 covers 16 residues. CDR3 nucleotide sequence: TGTGCCAGCAGCAAAGTGAAGGGACAGGAAACCTACGAGCAGTACTTC. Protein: CASSKVKGQETYEQYF.

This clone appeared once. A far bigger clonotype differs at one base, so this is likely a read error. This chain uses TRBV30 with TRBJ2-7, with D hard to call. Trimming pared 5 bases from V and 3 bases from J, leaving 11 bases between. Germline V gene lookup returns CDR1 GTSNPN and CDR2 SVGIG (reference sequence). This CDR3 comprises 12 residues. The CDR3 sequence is CAWSQDHYEQYF. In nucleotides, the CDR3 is TGTGCCTGGTCGCAGGACCACTACGAGCAGTACTTC.

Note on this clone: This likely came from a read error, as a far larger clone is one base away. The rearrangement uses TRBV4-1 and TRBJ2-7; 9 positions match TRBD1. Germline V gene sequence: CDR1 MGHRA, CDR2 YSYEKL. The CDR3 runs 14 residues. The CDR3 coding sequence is TGCGCCAGCAGCCAAGAGCACAGGGGGCGCGAGCAGTGCTTC. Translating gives CASSQEHRGREQCF.

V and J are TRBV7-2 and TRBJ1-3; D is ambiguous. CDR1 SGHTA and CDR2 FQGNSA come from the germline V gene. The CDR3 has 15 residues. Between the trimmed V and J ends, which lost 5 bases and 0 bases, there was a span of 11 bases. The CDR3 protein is CASSTGRLSGNTIYF. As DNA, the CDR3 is TGTGCCAGCAGCACCGGACGACTCTCTGGAAACACCATATATTTT.

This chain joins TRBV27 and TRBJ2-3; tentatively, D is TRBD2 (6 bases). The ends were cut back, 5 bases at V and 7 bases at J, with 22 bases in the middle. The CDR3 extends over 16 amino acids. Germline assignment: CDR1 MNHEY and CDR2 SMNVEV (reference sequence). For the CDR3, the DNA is TGTGCCAGCAGTCCTCTTTGGGGAGTAGCGGAATATACGCAGTATTTT. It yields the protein CASSPLWGVAEYTQYF.

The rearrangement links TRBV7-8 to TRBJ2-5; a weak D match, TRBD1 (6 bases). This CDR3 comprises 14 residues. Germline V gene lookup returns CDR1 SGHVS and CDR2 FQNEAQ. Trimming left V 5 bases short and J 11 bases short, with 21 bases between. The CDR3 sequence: CASSPTGTSTAQYF. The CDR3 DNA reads TGTGCCAGCAGCCCTACCGGGACAAGTACCGCGCAGTACTTC.

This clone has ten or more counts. The CDR3 spells CSVEEPRGSTDTQYF. The CDR3 coding sequence is TGCAGCGTTGAAGAGCCGAGGGGTAGCACAGATACGCAGTATTTT. The V call is TRBV29-1, the J call TRBJ2-3, with D perhaps matching TRBD1 or TRBD2 (5 bases each). This CDR3 comprises 15 residues. V gave up 0 bases and J gave up 0 bases, with 10 bases separating them. Germline V gives CDR1 SQVTM, CDR2 ANQGSEA.

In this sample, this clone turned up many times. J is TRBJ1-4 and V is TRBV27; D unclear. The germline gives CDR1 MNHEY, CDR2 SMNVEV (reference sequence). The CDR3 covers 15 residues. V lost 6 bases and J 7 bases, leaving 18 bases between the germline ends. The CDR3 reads CASSPRHPRIEKLFF. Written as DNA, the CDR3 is TGTGCCAGCAGCCCTCGTCACCCTCGGATTGAAAAACTGTTTTTT. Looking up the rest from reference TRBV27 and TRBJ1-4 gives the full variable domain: EAQVTQNPRYLITVTGKKLTVTCSQNMNHEYMSWYRQDPGLGLRQIYYSMNVEVTDKGDVPEGYKVSRKEKRNFPLILESPSPNQTSLYFCASSPRHPRIEKLFFGSGTQLSVL.

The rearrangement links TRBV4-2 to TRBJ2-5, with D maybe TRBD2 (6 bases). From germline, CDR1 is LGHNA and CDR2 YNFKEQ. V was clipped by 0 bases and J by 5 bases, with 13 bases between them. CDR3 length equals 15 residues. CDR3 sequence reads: CASSQDRGGGETQYF. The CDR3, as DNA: TGTGCCAGCAGCCAAGATCGGGGAGGAGGGGAGACCCAGTACTTC.

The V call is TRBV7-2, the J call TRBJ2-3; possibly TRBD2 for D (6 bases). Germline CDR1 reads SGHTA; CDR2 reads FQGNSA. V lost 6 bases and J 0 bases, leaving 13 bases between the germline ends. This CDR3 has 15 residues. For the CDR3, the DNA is TGTGCCAGCAGTCCGTATCGGGGGAGCACAGATACGCAGTATTTT. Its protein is CASSPYRGSTDTQYF.

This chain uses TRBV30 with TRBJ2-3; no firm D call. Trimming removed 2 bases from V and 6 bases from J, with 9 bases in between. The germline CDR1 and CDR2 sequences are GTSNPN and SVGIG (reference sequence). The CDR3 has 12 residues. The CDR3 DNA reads TGTGCCTGGAGTCCCCCCGGGGATACGCAGTATTTT. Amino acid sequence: CAWSPPGDTQYF. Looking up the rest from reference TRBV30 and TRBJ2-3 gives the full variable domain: SQTIHQWPATLVQPVGSPLSLECTVEGTSNPNLYWYRQAAGRGLQLLFYSVGIGQISSEVPQNLSASRPQDRQFILSSKKLLLSDSGFYLCAWSPPGDTQYFGPGTRLTVL.

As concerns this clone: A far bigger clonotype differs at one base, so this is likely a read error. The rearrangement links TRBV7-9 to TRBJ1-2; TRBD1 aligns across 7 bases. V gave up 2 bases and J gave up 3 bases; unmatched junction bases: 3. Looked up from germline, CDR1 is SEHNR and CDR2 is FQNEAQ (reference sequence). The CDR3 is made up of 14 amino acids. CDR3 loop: CASSLTQGDYGYTF. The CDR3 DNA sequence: TGTGCCAGCAGCTTAACTCAGGGGGACTATGGCTACACCTTC.

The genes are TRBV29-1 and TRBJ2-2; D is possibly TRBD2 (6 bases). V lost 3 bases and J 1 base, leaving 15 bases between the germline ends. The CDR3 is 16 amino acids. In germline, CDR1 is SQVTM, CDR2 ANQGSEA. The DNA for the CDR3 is TGCAGCGTTGAGGGTCTTGGCGGGGTGAACACCGGGGAGCTGTTTTTT. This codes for CSVEGLGGVNTGELFF.

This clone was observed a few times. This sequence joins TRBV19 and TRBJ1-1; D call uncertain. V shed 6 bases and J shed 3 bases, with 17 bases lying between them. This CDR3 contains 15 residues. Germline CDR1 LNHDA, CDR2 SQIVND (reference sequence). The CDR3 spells CASRRFESDHTEAFF. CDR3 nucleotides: TGTGCCAGTAGGAGATTCGAATCGGACCACACTGAAGCTTTCTTT.

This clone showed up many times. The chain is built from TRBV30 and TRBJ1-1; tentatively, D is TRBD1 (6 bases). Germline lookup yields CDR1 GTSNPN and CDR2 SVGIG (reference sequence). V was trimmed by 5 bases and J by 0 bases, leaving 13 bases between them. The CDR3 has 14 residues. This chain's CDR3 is CAWARTEMNTEAFF. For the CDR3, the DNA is TGTGCCTGGGCTCGGACAGAGATGAACACTGAAGCTTTCTTT. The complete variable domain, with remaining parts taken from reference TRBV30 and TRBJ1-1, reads SQTIHQWPATLVQPVGSPLSLECTVEGTSNPNLYWYRQAAGRGLQLLFYSVGIGQISSEVPQNLSASRPQDRQFILSSKKLLLSDSGFYLCAWARTEMNTEAFFGQGTRLTVV.

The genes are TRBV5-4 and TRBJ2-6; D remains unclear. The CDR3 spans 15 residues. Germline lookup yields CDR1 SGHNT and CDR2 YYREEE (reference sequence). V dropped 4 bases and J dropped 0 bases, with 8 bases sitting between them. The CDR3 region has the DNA TGTGCCAGCAGCAGTAGCAGCTCTGGGGCCAACGTCCTGACTTTC. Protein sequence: CASSSSSSGANVLTF.

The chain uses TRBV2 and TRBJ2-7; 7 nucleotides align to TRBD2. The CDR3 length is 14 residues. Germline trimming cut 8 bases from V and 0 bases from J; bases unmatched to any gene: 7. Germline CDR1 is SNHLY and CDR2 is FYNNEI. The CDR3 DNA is TGTGCCAGCTTGTGGGGGACTAACTCCTACGAGCAGTACTTC. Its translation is CASLWGTNSYEQYF.

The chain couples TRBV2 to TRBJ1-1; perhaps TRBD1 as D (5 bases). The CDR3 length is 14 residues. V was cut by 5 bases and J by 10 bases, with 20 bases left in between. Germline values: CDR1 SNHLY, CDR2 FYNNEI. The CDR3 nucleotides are TGTGCCAGCAGTCCCCCCTTAAAGGGGCGAGTAGCTTTCTTT. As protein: CASSPPLKGRVAFF.

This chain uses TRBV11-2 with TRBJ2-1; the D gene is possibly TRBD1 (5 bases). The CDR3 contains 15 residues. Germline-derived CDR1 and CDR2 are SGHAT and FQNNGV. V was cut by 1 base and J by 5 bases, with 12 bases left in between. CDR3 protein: CASSLAGYSNNEQFF. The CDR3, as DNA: TGTGCCAGCAGCTTAGCAGGGTATTCAAACAATGAGCAGTTCTTC.

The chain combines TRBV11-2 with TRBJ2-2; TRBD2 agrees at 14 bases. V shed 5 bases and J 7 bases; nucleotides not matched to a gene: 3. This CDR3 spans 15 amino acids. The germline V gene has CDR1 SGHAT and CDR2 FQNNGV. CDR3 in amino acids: CASSGLAGGVGELFF. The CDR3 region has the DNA TGTGCCAGCAGCGGACTAGCGGGGGGCGTCGGGGAGCTGTTTTTT.

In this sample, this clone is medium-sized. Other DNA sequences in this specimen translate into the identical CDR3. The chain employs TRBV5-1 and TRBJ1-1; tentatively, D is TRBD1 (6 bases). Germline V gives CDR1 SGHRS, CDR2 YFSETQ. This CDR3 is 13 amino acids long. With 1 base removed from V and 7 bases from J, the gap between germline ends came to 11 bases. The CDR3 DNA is TGCGCCAGCAGCTTGCGTGGGGGCCTTGAAGCTTTCTTT. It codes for CASSLRGGLEAFF.

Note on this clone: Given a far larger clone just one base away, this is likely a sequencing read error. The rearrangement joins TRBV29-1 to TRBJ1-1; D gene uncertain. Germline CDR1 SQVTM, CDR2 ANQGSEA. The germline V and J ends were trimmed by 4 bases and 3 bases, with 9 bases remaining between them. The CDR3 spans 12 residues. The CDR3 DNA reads TGCAGCGTTGGTTTCGGCCACACTGAAGCTTTCTTT. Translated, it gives CSVGFGHTEAFF.

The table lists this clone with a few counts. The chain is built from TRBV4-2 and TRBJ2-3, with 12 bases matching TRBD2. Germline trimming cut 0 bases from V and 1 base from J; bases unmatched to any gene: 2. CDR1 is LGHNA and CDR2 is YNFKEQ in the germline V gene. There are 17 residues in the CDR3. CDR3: CASSQEGLAGRTDTQYF. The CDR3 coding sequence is TGTGCCAGCAGCCAAGAGGGACTAGCGGGCCGCACAGATACGCAGTATTTT.

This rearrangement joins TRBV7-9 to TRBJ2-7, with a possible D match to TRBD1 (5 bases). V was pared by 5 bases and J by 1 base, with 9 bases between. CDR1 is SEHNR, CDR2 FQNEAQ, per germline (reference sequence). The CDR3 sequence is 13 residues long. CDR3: CASSKTASYEQYF. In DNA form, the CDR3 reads TGTGCCAGCAGCAAGACAGCTTCCTACGAGCAGTACTTC. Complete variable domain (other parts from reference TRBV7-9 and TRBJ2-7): DTGVSQNPRHKITKRGQNVTFRCDPISEHNRLYWYRQTLGQGPEFLTYFQNEAQLEKSRLLSDRFSAERPKGSFSTLEIQRTEQGDSAMYLCASSKTASYEQYFGPGTRLTVT.

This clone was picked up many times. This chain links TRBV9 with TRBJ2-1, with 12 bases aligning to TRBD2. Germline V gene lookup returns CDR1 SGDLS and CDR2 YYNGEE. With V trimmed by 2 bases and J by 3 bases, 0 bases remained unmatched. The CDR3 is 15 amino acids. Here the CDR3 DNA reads TGTGCCAGCAGCGTGACTAGCGGGAGCTACAATGAGCAGTTCTTC. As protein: CASSVTSGSYNEQFF.

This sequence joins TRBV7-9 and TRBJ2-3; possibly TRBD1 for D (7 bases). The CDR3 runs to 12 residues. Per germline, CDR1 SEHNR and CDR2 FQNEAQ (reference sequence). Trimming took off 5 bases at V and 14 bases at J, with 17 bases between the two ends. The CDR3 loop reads CASSPGGLGVYF. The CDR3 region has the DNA TGTGCCAGCAGCCCAGGGGGACTCGGCGTGTATTTT.